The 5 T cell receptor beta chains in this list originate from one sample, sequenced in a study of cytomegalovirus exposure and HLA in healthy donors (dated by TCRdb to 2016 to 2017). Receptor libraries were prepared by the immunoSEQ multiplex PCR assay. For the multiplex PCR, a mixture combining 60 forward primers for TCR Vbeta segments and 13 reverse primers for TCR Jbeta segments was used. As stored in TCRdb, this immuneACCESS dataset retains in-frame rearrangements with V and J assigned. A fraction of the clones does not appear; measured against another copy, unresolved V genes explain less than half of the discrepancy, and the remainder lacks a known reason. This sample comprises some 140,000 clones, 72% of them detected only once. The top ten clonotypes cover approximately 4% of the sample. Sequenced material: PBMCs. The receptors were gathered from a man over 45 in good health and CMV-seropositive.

The CDR3: CASSSSTTNTGELFF. For the CDR3, the DNA is TGTGCCAGCAGTTCTAGTACAACGAACACCGGGGAGCTGTTTTTT. The chain combines TRBV7-2 with TRBJ2-2; the D is unclear. Germline CDR1 and CDR2: SGHTA and FQGNSA. The CDR3 totals 15 residues. V was trimmed by 6 bases and J by 0 bases, leaving 11 bases between them.

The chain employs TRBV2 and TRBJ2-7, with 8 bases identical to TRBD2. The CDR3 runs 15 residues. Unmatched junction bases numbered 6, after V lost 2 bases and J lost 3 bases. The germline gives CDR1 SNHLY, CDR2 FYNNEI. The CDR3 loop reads CASSEQAGEFYEQYF. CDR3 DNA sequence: TGTGCCAGCAGTGAACAAGCGGGGGAGTTCTACGAGCAGTACTTC.

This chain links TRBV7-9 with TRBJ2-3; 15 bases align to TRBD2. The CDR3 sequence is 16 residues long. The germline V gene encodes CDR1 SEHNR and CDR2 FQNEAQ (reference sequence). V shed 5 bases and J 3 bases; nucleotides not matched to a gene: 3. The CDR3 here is CASSTGTSGRTDTQYF. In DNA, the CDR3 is TGTGCCAGCAGCACCGGGACTAGCGGGAGGACAGATACGCAGTATTTT.

CDR3 in amino acids: CSVAGTSGEETQYF. The CDR3 nucleotides are TGCAGCGTAGCCGGGACTAGCGGGGAGGAGACCCAGTACTTC. The chain has TRBV29-1 and TRBJ2-5; 13 positions agree with TRBD2. The CDR3 contains 14 residues. Per germline, CDR1 SQVTM and CDR2 ANQGSEA. J gave up 5 bases and V 6 bases, and 6 bases lay outside the gene matches.

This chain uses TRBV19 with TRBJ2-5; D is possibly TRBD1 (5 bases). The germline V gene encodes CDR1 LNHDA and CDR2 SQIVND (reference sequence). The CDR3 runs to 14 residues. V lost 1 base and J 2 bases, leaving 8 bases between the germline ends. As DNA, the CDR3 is TGTGCCAGTAGTATAGGACAGCCGCAAGAGACCCAGTACTTC. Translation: CASSIGQPQETQYF.